This TCR beta chain was documented in a study of CD8 T cells in ankylosing spondylitis. Preparation of TCR beta libraries was done by quantitative 5'-RACE with molecular barcodes. TCRdb ran MiXCR on the 5' RACE reads and lists one entry per CDR3 protein. The sample holds 200,000 to 250,000 distinct CDR3 sequences; under 12% are singletons and the top ten take approximately 20%. The CDR3 totals 12 residues. Trimming removed 9 bases from V and 8 bases from J; junction bases left unmatched: 5. CDR1 and CDR2 (germline): SGHVS, FQNEAQ. This sequence was found in a male donor with ankylosing spondylitis or in good health (not recorded which). This chain links TRBV7-8 with TRBJ2-4; 9 positions agree with TRBD1. The material sequenced was blood, either unsorted or a sorted T cell fraction (not recorded which). The CDR3, as DNA: TGTGCCAGACCGGGACAGGGTTACATTCAGTACTTC. Translation: CARPGQGYIQYF.